This T cell receptor beta chain was sequenced for a study of CD8 T cell repertoires and HIV-1 epitope variants. Study-level information: Each of Twenty-five Gag and Nef epitope peptides stimulated a separate culture. Controls were a CMV, EBV and flu pool, Ebola AY9, and no peptide. Epitopes were three Gag families plus Nef HW9 and YT9.

Comment on this clone: The antigen is not known.

V shed 5 bases and J 2 bases; nucleotides not matched to a gene: 7. Germline V gene data show CDR1 as MGHRA and CDR2 as YSYEKL. The CDR3 is made up of 15 amino acids. Libraries were prepared by immunoSEQ multiplex PCR; TCRdb keeps only in-frame clonotypes and omits some of them. The profile shows 5,000 to 6,500 clones, about three fifths of them singletons. The J gene is TRBJ2-3, the V gene TRBV4-1, with 7 nucleotides matching TRBD2. This TCR was recovered from a male donor with HIV. Sequencing was carried out using cultured CD8+ T cells derived from PBMCs. The CDR3 DNA sequence: TGCGCCAGCAGCAAGGGGCTAGCGGACACAGATACGCAGTATTTT. Translation gives CASSKGLADTDTQYF.